The following is a T cell receptor beta chain sequence with its context. Its antigen remains unknown. Germline CDR1 is MDHEN and CDR2 is SYDVKM. CDR3 length equals 15 residues. The ends lost 5 bases at V and 2 bases at J; junction bases unmatched: 8. Expressed TCRB transcripts were sequenced because the isolated RNA had all been reverse transcribed beforehand. Here immunoSEQ multiplex PCR was the method, and the copy in TCRdb shows in-frame clones only, minus some. The table shows 150,000 to 200,000 clones, with less than 9.5% occurring only once. This entry belongs to a study of beta chain features in type 1 diabetes. Study-level findings and limits: The study found moderately but significantly shorter TCRB CDR3s in all four CD4+ subsets of Type 1 diabetes patients.

This receptor was identified in a woman aged 40 to 49 with type 1 diabetes. The specimen sequenced was central memory CD4+ T cells from blood. This chain joins TRBV28 and TRBJ2-7, with 8 nucleotides matching TRBD2. CDR3 in DNA: TGTGCCAGCAGTCCTCTCCCGGGACTAGCCTACGAGCAGTACTTC. This gives the protein CASSPLPGLAYEQYF.